This T cell receptor beta chain was found in a study of control samples from healthy donors and cancer patients. The germline V gene encodes CDR1 KGHSH and CDR2 LQKENI. Trimming cost V 0 bases and J 3 bases; bases outside gene matches: 3. This CDR3 has 16 residues. Generated by immunoSEQ multiplex PCR, the TCRdb table keeps only in-frame clones and is missing some. The repertoire has about 410,000 clones, over 75% of them found once; the top ten carry around 6.8%. This clonotype was obtained from a man between 35 and 55 years old with head and neck cancer. This sequence joins TRBV18 and TRBJ2-3, with 10 positions matching TRBD2. The sequenced sample was PBMCs. This chain's CDR3 is CASSPPRTSGTDTQYF. CDR3 DNA sequence: TGTGCCAGCTCACCACCACGGACTAGCGGTACAGATACGCAGTATTTT.